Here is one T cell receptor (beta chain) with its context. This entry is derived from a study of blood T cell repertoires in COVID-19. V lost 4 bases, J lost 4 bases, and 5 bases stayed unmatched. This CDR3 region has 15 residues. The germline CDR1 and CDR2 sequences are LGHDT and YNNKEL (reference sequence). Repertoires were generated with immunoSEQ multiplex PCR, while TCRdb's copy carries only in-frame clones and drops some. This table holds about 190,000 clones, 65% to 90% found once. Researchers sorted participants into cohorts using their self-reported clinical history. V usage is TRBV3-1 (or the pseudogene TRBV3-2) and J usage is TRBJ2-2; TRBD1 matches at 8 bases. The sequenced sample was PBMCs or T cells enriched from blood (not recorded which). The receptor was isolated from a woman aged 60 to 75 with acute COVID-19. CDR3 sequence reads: CASSPRDRSTGELFF. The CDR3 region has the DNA TGTGCCAGCAGCCCCAGGGACAGGAGCACCGGGGAGCTGTTTTTT.